These 29 T cell receptor beta chains were sequenced from one sample in a study of post-analysis software for immune sequencing data. These receptors are not linked to any known antigen. Libraries were made from TCR beta cDNA, and they carried unique molecular identifiers. MiXCR was run by TCRdb on the PCR reads, yielding one entry per CDR3 protein. The table records 740,000 or so distinct CDR3 sequences, roughly 58% of them present only once. Study-wide findings and caveats: Controls showed lower frequencies than patients for five TRBV segments, and TRBV5-6, TRBV5-1 and TRBV20-1 were among these.

The source material was blood. These receptors were taken from a girl aged 10-17 years with multiple sclerosis.

This chain connects TRBV7-9 to TRBJ1-2, with unresolved D. Trimming left V 0 bases short and J 0 bases short, with 8 bases between. The germline V gene encodes CDR1 SEHNR and CDR2 FQNEAQ (reference sequence). The CDR3 contains 15 residues. The CDR3: CASSLATTSNYGYTF. Written as DNA, the CDR3 is TGTGCCAGCAGCTTAGCGACGACCTCTAACTATGGCTACACCTTC.

The genes are TRBV9 and TRBJ2-5, with a possible D match to TRBD1 (6 bases). The end of the DNA is better explained by TRBJ2-7, so the J call may be wrong. The CDR3 has 14 amino acids. CDR1 and CDR2 (germline): SGDLS, YYNGEE. The CDR3 region has the DNA TGTGCCAGCAGCGTACAAGGGACAACCTACGAGCAGTACTTC. Amino acids: CASSVQGTTYEQYF.

This chain connects TRBV7-2 to TRBJ2-1, with 10 bases fitting TRBD2. This CDR3 has 17 amino acids. Germline CDR1 reads SGHTA; CDR2 reads FQGNSA. Trimming took 5 bases from V and 2 from J; bases not matched to a gene: 9. The CDR3 sequence is CASSPRPGLAPYNEQFF. The CDR3 DNA sequence: TGTGCCAGCAGCCCACGACCGGGACTAGCGCCCTACAATGAGCAGTTCTTC.

The J gene is TRBJ1-2, the V gene TRBV27, with D possibly TRBD1 on 5 matching bases. The CDR3 is 15 residues long. From germline, CDR1 is MNHEY and CDR2 SMNVEV (reference sequence). Trimming pared 5 bases from V and 4 bases from J, leaving 17 bases between. CDR3 nucleotide sequence: TGTGCCAGCAGTGGGATGACAGTGGGGGTCTATGGCTACACCTTC. Its translation is CASSGMTVGVYGYTF.

The chain links TRBV3-1 to TRBJ2-3; D is undetermined. Germline assignment: CDR1 LGHDT and CDR2 YNNKEL (reference sequence). V shed 0 bases and J shed 3 bases, with 13 bases lying between them. The length of the CDR3 is 16 residues. CDR3 sequence: CASSQDRMSRTDTQYF. As DNA, the CDR3 is TGTGCCAGCAGCCAAGATCGAATGAGTCGGACAGATACGCAGTATTTT.

This clonotype has only a few counts. The genes are TRBV6-2 or TRBV6-3 and TRBJ2-7; 10 nucleotides match TRBD1. The CDR3 covers 15 residues. Trimming removed 6 bases from V and 4 bases from J; junction bases left unmatched: 9. From germline, CDR1 is MNHEY and CDR2 SVGEGT. The CDR3 bases are TGTGCCAGCAGGTCAAAGGGGACAGGGGCGTACGAGCAGTACTTC. Translating gives CASRSKGTGAYEQYF.

V usage is TRBV6-5 and J usage is TRBJ2-7, with D perhaps matching TRBD2 (5 bases). CDR3 length: 14 residues. From germline, CDR1 is MNHEY and CDR2 SVGAGI. V was pared by 2 bases and J by 3 bases, with 11 bases between. CDR3 DNA: TGTGCCAGCAGTTACGAGACTAACCACTACGAGCAGTACTTC. Its translation: CASSYETNHYEQYF.

The V call is TRBV20-1, the J call TRBJ2-1; 9 bases are a match to TRBD2. V dropped 1 base and J dropped 7; count of bases not matched to a gene: 8. The CDR3 covers 15 residues. The germline CDR1 and CDR2 sequences are DFQATT and SNEGSKA (reference sequence). The CDR3 spells CSARVFAGGMNEQFF. Written as DNA, the CDR3 is TGCAGTGCTAGAGTATTTGCGGGGGGGATGAATGAGCAGTTCTTC.

This clonotype was counted only a few times. The chain uses TRBV28 and TRBJ2-7; no clear D gene. The germline gives CDR1 MDHEN, CDR2 SYDVKM. Trimming stripped 6 bases from V and 3 bases from J, with 9 bases between. This CDR3 comprises 12 residues. This CDR3 is CASSISNYEQYF. The CDR3 bases are TGTGCCAGCAGCATTTCAAACTACGAGCAGTACTTC.

The rearrangement links TRBV10-3 to TRBJ2-3; TRBD1 matches at 7 bases. This CDR3 comprises 14 residues. From germline, CDR1 is ENHRY and CDR2 SYGVKD. Germline trimming cut 8 bases from V and 6 bases from J; bases unmatched to any gene: 11. The CDR3 nucleotides are TGTGCCATCCGAGGACAGGCACCGTGGGATACGCAGTATTTT. Translation: CAIRGQAPWDTQYF.

This sequence joins TRBV10-3 and TRBJ2-4; 12 positions agree with TRBD1. The DNA end lines up better with TRBJ2-7; the J call may be wrong. CDR1 is ENHRY, CDR2 SYGVKD, per germline. The CDR3 contains 16 residues. As DNA, the CDR3 is TGTGCCATCAGTGAGTCTGGGACAGGGGGCTTCTACGAGCAGTACTTC. Translating gives CAISESGTGGFYEQYF.

A few counts support this clonotype. The chain couples TRBV29-1 to TRBJ2-1, with a weak D call TRBD1 (6 bases). Germline V gene lookup returns CDR1 SQVTM and CDR2 ANQGSEA. The CDR3 length is 11 residues. Between the trimmed V and J ends, which lost 4 bases and 9 bases, there was a span of 10 bases. DNA of the CDR3: TGCAGCGTTGCCGAAGGGGGTGAGCAGTTCTTC. It translates to CSVAEGGEQFF.

This chain links TRBV12-3 or TRBV12-4 with TRBJ2-4, with D possibly being TRBD2 (5 bases). The assigned J gene may be wrong: the sequence end matches TRBJ2-7 better. The CDR3 has 14 amino acids. CDR3: CASSLDEAGHEQYF. CDR3 sequence (DNA): TGTGCCAGCAGTTTAGATGAGGCGGGCCACGAGCAGTACTTC.

The chain is built from TRBV25-1 and TRBJ2-5; D remains unclear. The DNA end favors TRBJ2-7, so the J call may be wrong. This CDR3 is 15 amino acids long. Germline V gene data show CDR1 as MGHDK and CDR2 as SYGVNS. CDR3 coding DNA: TGTGCCAGCAGTGAATATAACGTCAGGTTTGACGAGCAGTACTTC. Its translation is CASSEYNVRFDEQYF.

V gene TRBV7-3 combines with J gene TRBJ1-1; D unclear. V was pared by 0 bases and J by 4 bases, with 6 bases between. The CDR3 loop spans 13 amino acids. Germline V gene data show CDR1 as SGHTA and CDR2 as FQGTGA. CDR3 residues: CASSLTGSTEAFF. The CDR3 region has the DNA TGTGCCAGCAGCTTAACCGGGTCCACTGAAGCTTTCTTT.

V usage is TRBV20-1 and J usage is TRBJ2-1; TRBD1 matches 7 bases. Germline-derived CDR1 and CDR2 are DFQATT and SNEGSKA (reference sequence). The CDR3 spans 16 residues. V trimming: 0 bases; J trimming: 1 base; junction bases outside the gene matches: 6. The CDR3 protein is CSARDSTGSSYNEQFF. The CDR3 nucleotides are TGCAGTGCTAGAGATTCGACAGGGAGTTCCTACAATGAGCAGTTCTTC.

This chain links TRBV12-3 or TRBV12-4 with TRBJ2-7; D possibly corresponds to TRBD2 (6 bases). The DNA end lines up better with TRBJ2-5; the J call may be wrong. This CDR3 spans 14 amino acids. The chain's CDR3 is CASSLAGGEGTQYF. The DNA for the CDR3 is TGTGCCAGCAGTTTAGCGGGAGGAGAAGGGACCCAGTACTTC.

This clonotype was seen a handful of times. The chain recombines TRBV6-2 or TRBV6-3 with TRBJ2-3, with D possibly matching TRBD1 (5 bases). The CDR3 has 15 amino acids. V was clipped by 2 bases and J by 2 bases, with 11 bases between them. CDR1 MNHEY and CDR2 SVGEGT come from the germline V gene. CDR3 bases: TGTGCCAGCAGTTACGTACAGGCCAACACAGATACGCAGTATTTT. Its translation is CASSYVQANTDTQYF.

Only a few counts were recorded for this clonotype. The CDR3 protein is CASSPTVGTGPYEQYF. The CDR3 DNA follows: TGTGCCAGCAGTCCCACAGTTGGGACAGGCCCCTACGAGCAGTACTTC. The J gene is TRBJ2-4, the V gene TRBV27; 8 bases fit TRBD1. Near its end, the DNA agrees better with TRBJ2-7, so the J call may be wrong. The CDR3 is made up of 16 amino acids. Germline-derived CDR1 and CDR2 are MNHEY and SMNVEV (reference sequence).

V and J are TRBV9 and TRBJ1-6, with D perhaps matching TRBD1 (6 bases). The ends were cut back, 3 bases at V and 8 bases at J, with 18 bases in the middle. Germline CDR1 reads SGDLS; CDR2 reads YYNGEE. The CDR3 spans 16 residues. This CDR3 is CASSAHKQGADSPLHF. The CDR3 bases are TGTGCCAGCAGCGCCCATAAACAGGGAGCTGATTCACCCCTCCACTTT. Using reference TRBV9 and TRBJ1-6 for the parts outside the CDR3, the full variable domain is DSGVTQTPKHLITATGQRVTLRCSPRSGDLSVYWYQQSLDQGLQFLIQYYNGEERAKGNILERFSAQQFPDLHSELNLSSLELGDSALYFCASSAHKQGADSPLHFGNGTRLTVT.

On this clonotype itself: The germline gene is not matched at one end of the junction; a read error may be the cause. The chain carries TRBV6-9 and TRBJ2-5; either TRBD1 or TRBD2 may supply D (7 bases each). Germline loops: CDR1 MNHGY, CDR2 SVAAGI. The CDR3 is 16 amino acids. This CDR3 reads CAGSYREGAVEETQYF. CDR3 DNA: TGTGCCGGCAGTTATAGGGAGGGGGCGGTAGAAGAGACCCAGTACTTC.

The rearrangement uses TRBV5-1 and TRBJ2-4; the D gene is possibly TRBD2 (5 bases). The CDR3 runs 16 residues. V was shortened by 4 bases and J by 2 bases, with 16 bases between the two germline ends. Germline V gene lookup returns CDR1 SGHRS and CDR2 YFSETQ. The CDR3 nucleotides read TGCGCCAGCAGCCCCGGGAAGATTAGAACCAAAAACATTCAGTACTTC. The encoded protein is CASSPGKIRTKNIQYF.

This clonotype was counted between two and nine times. J is TRBJ2-4 and V is TRBV4-1, with D perhaps assigned TRBD1 or TRBD2 (7 bases each). With the DNA end fitting TRBJ2-7 better, the J assignment may be wrong. The germline V gene has CDR1 MGHRA and CDR2 YSYEKL. The CDR3 loop spans 17 amino acids. The CDR3 DNA reads TGCGCCAGCAGCCAAGAGGATGCAGGGGGGGATTCGTACGAGCAGTACTTC. It encodes CASSQEDAGGDSYEQYF.

This rearrangement joins TRBV20-1 to TRBJ1-6; weak D call: TRBD1 (5 bases). The CDR3 spans 15 residues. V lost 0 bases and J lost 8, with 14 bases in between. From germline, CDR1 is DFQATT and CDR2 SNEGSKA (reference sequence). The CDR3 protein is CSARDLQVVDSPLHF. The CDR3 region has the DNA TGCAGTGCTAGAGATCTACAGGTTGTAGATTCACCCCTCCACTTT.

A few counts support this clonotype. The chain employs TRBV29-1 and TRBJ2-4, with TRBD2 matching 8 bases. The germline CDR1 and CDR2 sequences are SQVTM and ANQGSEA. The CDR3 consists of 12 residues. The V gene end was trimmed by 7 bases and the J gene end by 8 bases; junction bases not matched to a gene: 7. The CDR3 DNA sequence: TGCAGCGCGGGCCCCGGGAGGGACATTCAGTACTTC. This codes for CSAGPGRDIQYF.

The CDR3 nucleotides are TGTGCCAGCAGCTTACCGGCGGATGGCTATGGCTACACCTTC. Its translation: CASSLPADGYGYTF. This chain uses TRBV7-9 with TRBJ1-2; D remains ambiguous. Trimming shortened V by 2 bases and J by 4 bases, and 11 bases separated the two germline ends. The CDR3 has 14 residues. Germline assignment: CDR1 SEHNR and CDR2 FQNEAQ (reference sequence).

The V gene is TRBV5-1, the J gene TRBJ1-1; the D gene is possibly TRBD1 (6 bases). Germline CDR1 and CDR2: SGHRS and YFSETQ. V was shortened by 2 bases and J by 1 base, with 12 bases between the two germline ends. This CDR3 has 15 residues. CDR3 amino acids: CASSLTGTRNTEAFF. The CDR3 region has the DNA TGCGCCAGCAGCTTAACCGGGACACGGAACACTGAAGCTTTCTTT.

This clonotype was recorded a few times. V usage is TRBV7-2 and J usage is TRBJ2-5; D is possibly TRBD2 (5 bases). V was trimmed by 2 bases and J by 4 bases, leaving 14 bases between them. The CDR3 extends over 15 amino acids. CDR1 is SGHTA, CDR2 FQGNSA, per germline. The CDR3 is CASSLFRREGETQYF. In nucleotides, the CDR3 is TGTGCCAGCAGCTTATTCAGGAGAGAGGGAGAGACCCAGTACTTC. The full variable domain, in which reference TRBV7-2 and TRBJ2-5 provide the parts outside the CDR3, is GAGVSQSPSNKVTEKGKDVELRCDPISGHTALYWYRQSLGQGLEFLIYFQGNSAPDKSGLPSDRFSAERTGGSVSTLTIQRTQQEDSAVYLCASSLFRREGETQYFGPGTRLLVL.

The chain joins TRBV5-6 to TRBJ1-1; D is undetermined. The CDR3 consists of 13 residues. Germline lookup yields CDR1 SGHDT and CDR2 YYEEEE. The V and J ends lost 4 bases and 1 base respectively, with 8 bases between them. The CDR3 is CASSREGNTEAFF. The CDR3 region has the DNA TGTGCCAGCAGCAGAGAGGGGAACACTGAAGCTTTCTTT.